This T cell receptor beta chain was documented in a study of blood T cell repertoires in COVID-19. Looking at the study overall: Acute-phase and convalescent COVID-19 samples originated in the United States, Italy and Spain. PBMCs, B-cell-depleted T cells, or T cells provided the cDNA or gDNA that made up the material.

In the original processing: Estimation of nucleated cell counts relied on the amplification of reference gene primers. Clones were read by immunoSEQ multiplex PCR, and TCRdb kept only the in-frame ones, dropping some. V and J calls and clone size are copied from that table; D and trimming were computed from the DNA. The sample has just over 150,000 clones; 75% to 85% are singletons. The germline V gene has CDR1 MNHNY and CDR2 SVGAGI (reference sequence). Trimming shortened V by 2 bases and J by 1 base, and 5 bases separated the two germline ends. The CDR3 spans 13 residues. Sequenced: peripheral blood. The rearrangement joins TRBV6-6 to TRBJ2-5, with unresolved D. The receptor was derived from a man in his 60s with acute or convalescent COVID-19. The CDR3, as DNA: TGTGCCAGCAGTTACGGCAGCCAAGAGACCCAGTACTTC. Translating it yields CASSYGSQETQYF.